Here is one T cell receptor beta chain with its context. Antigen: not known. The data were obtained in a study of long-term antiretroviral therapy in people with HIV. Study results and limitations: Repertoires with HIV possessed tighter CDR3 length spans than those of controls.

V was trimmed by 1 base and J by 6 bases, leaving 12 bases between them. CDR1 is MGHRA, CDR2 YSYEKL, per germline. The CDR3 totals 14 residues. Version v3.0 of the immunoSEQ assay was performed at survey level. Sequencing used immunoSEQ multiplex PCR; TCRdb keeps in-frame clones, though not all of them. The repertoire holds around 40,000 clones, with around 94% as singletons. This TCR was recovered from a woman in her forties or fifties with HIV. The chain combines TRBV4-1 with TRBJ1-1, with D perhaps matching TRBD1 (5 bases). The sample was unsorted PBMCs, taken 4.1 years after starting antiretroviral therapy. CDR3 sequence (DNA): TGCGCCAGCAGCCAAGCCCTCATGGGGGCTGAAGCTTTCTTT. Translated, it gives CASSQALMGAEAFF.